These T cell receptor beta chains were read from a single sample in a study of T cells in localized non-small cell lung cancer. The table came from immunoSEQ multiplex PCR; TCRdb's copy has only in-frame clones and leaves some out. The table has about 36,000 clones, approximately 90% seen once; the top ten hold about 7.7%. The sequences come from peripheral blood, collected before any cancer treatment. These receptors all come from a woman aged 35-75 years with stage I lung adenocarcinoma. The CDR3 runs from the conserved cysteine through the conserved F or W. The D gene is left open where the match is weak. Only part of the rows carry a size: once, few, many, or a class if the clone is expanded.

NA NA TRBJ2-1 TRBV14 CASSQALFGEQFF TGTGCCAGCAGCCAAGCATTATTTGGAGAGCAGTTCTTC
NA NA TRBJ1-4 TRBV5-1 CASSATGFSNEKLFF TGCGCCAGCAGCGCTACAGGGTTTTCTAATGAAAAACTGTTTTTT
NA NA TRBJ1-2 TRBV5-4 CASSLGGTNYGYTF TGTGCCAGCAGCTTGGGGGGGACTAACTATGGCTACACCTTC
TRBD1 NA TRBJ1-5 TRBV2 CASRVGQQRDQPQHF TGTGCCAGCAGGGTGGGACAGCAGAGAGATCAGCCCCAGCATTTT
NA NA TRBJ1-6 TRBV5-3 CARSLHRYNSPLHF TGTGCCAGAAGCTTGCACCGCTATAATTCACCCCTCCACTTT
NA NA TRBJ2-5 TRBV7-7 CASSFSEGETQYF TGTGCTAGCAGCTTCAGTGAAGGGGAGACCCAGTACTTC
TRBD1 NA TRBJ2-7 TRBV4-1 CASSQGRGGGQYF TGCGCCAGCAGCCAAGGTCGAGGGGGCGGGCAGTACTTC
TRBD1 NA TRBJ2-2 TRBV4-2 CASSQVGQGWTGELFF TGTGCCAGCAGCCAGGTGGGACAGGGATGGACCGGGGAGCTGTTTTTT
NA NA TRBJ1-1 TRBV2 CASSRTVADTEAFF TGTGCCAGCAGTAGAACAGTAGCCGACACTGAAGCTTTCTTT
NA NA TRBJ1-2 TRBV5-1 CASSFNPVGSVSEYGYTF TGCGCCAGCAGCTTTAATCCAGTGGGGTCGGTTTCTGAGTATGGCTACACCTTC
NA NA TRBJ1-3 TRBV2 CASSSDTGNTIYF TGTGCCAGCAGTAGCGACACTGGAAACACCATATATTTT
NA NA TRBJ1-6 TRBV30 CACGGRGNSPLHF TGTGCCTGCGGGGGGCGCGGGAATTCACCCCTCCACTTT
NA NA TRBJ1-5 TRBV4-2 CASSRGINQPQHF TGTGCCAGCAGTCGCGGGATTAATCAGCCCCAGCATTTT
NA once TRBJ1-5 TRBV28 CASESLTETNQPQHF TGTGCCAGCGAATCGCTCACAGAGACTAATCAGCCCCAGCATTTT
NA few TRBJ1-1 TRBV28 CASSFGKEAFF TGTGCCAGCAGTTTCGGGAAGGAAGCTTTCTTT
NA NA TRBJ2-5 TRBV5-1 CASSPPPGQETQYF TGCGCCAGCAGCCCCCCGCCAGGTCAAGAGACCCAGTACTTC
TRBD1 NA TRBJ2-7 TRBV5-1 CASSFTFDRAYEQYF TGCGCCAGCAGCTTCACTTTTGACAGGGCCTACGAGCAGTACTTC
TRBD1 NA TRBJ1-1 TRBV7-2 CASCPRDRVTEAFF TGTGCCAGCTGTCCCCGGGACAGGGTTACTGAAGCTTTCTTT
TRBD1 NA TRBJ1-2 TRBV6-1 CASRLTGGEPGYTF TGTGCCAGCAGGTTGACAGGGGGCGAACCTGGCTACACCTTC
NA NA TRBJ1-2 TRBV27 CASSLMAGYGYTF TGTGCCAGCAGTTTAATGGCAGGCTATGGCTACACCTTC
NA NA TRBJ1-4 TRBV7-9 CASSDRKAGEKLFF TGTGCCAGCAGCGACCGTAAGGCAGGGGAAAAACTGTTTTTT
NA NA TRBJ2-4 TRBV4-1 CASSQGHIQYF TGCGCCAGCAGCCAAGGGCACATTCAGTACTTC
TRBD1 NA TRBJ1-5 TRBV9 CASSPTGASNQPQHF TGTGCCAGCAGCCCGACAGGGGCTAGCAATCAGCCCCAGCATTTT
TRBD1 NA TRBJ2-1 TRBV2 CASKATGIAYNEQFF TGTGCCAGCAAAGCGACAGGGATTGCCTACAATGAGCAGTTCTTC
TRBD1 NA TRBJ2-5 TRBV6-1 CASSGQVGVETQYF TGTGCCAGCTCCGGACAGGTTGGTGTAGAGACCCAGTACTTC
TRBD1 once TRBJ2-3 TRBV23-1 CASRRDRGLGRGRPDTQYF TGCGCCAGCCGCAGGGACAGGGGGTTGGGGCGGGGGCGCCCAGATACGCAGTATTTT
NA NA TRBJ2-5 TRBV11-2 CASSLAMGSGETQYF TGTGCCAGCAGCTTAGCTATGGGGTCGGGCGAGACCCAGTACTTC
NA NA TRBJ2-7 TRBV29-1 CSVEGPGLDYEQYF TGCAGCGTTGAAGGGCCGGGGCTTGACTACGAGCAGTACTTC
NA NA TRBJ2-1 TRBV18 CASSPQGNEQFF TGTGCCAGCTCACCCCAGGGCAATGAGCAGTTCTTC
TRBD2 NA TRBJ2-7 TRBV6-5 CASRPGTSGWDEQYF TGTGCCAGCAGACCCGGGACTAGCGGCTGGGACGAGCAGTACTTC
NA NA TRBJ1-1 TRBV7-9 CASSLAENTEAFF TGTGCCAGCAGCTTAGCTGAGAACACTGAAGCTTTCTTT
NA NA TRBJ1-6 TRBV18 CASSPWAASSPLHF TGTGCCAGCTCACCATGGGCCGCTTCTTCACCCCTCCACTTT
NA NA TRBJ2-1 TRBV27 CASSLIGEDNEQFF TGTGCCAGCAGTTTAATAGGAGAAGACAATGAGCAGTTCTTC